Below, 7 T cell receptor beta chains from the same sample are listed, as sequenced in a study of blood T cell repertoires in COVID-19. This table comes from immunoSEQ multiplex PCR, and its TCRdb copy is limited to in-frame clones, with some not included. The data show a few hundred thousand clones, about 92% seen once. The material sequenced was PBMCs or T cells enriched from blood (not recorded which). The receptors were sampled from a woman in her twenties or thirties who had recovered from COVID-19.

This clone was seen a single time. V gene TRBV28 combines with J gene TRBJ1-2; TRBD1 matches at 11 bases. Per the germline V gene, CDR1 is MDHEN and CDR2 is SYDVKM. CDR3 length: 15 amino acids. Losses at the gene ends were 3 bases for V and 7 bases for J; bases not matched to a gene: 7. Written as DNA, the CDR3 is TGTGCCAGCAGTTTCAGGACAGGGGGCGTAGGTGGCTACACCTTC. Protein sequence: CASSFRTGGVGGYTF.

CDR3: CASSSPDRAYGYTF. CDR3 coding DNA: TGTGCCAGCAGTTCTCCCGACAGGGCCTATGGCTACACCTTC. The chain joins TRBV6-5 to TRBJ1-2, with TRBD1 matching over 7 bases. Germline trimming cut 4 bases from V and 4 bases from J; bases unmatched to any gene: 6. This CDR3 region has 14 residues. Germline CDR1 reads MNHEY; CDR2 reads SVGAGI.

This chain uses TRBV28 with TRBJ2-2; D might be TRBD2 (6 bases). Germline assignment: CDR1 MDHEN and CDR2 SYDVKM. Trimming shortened V by 4 bases and J by 2 bases, and 20 bases separated the two germline ends. The CDR3 has 18 residues. The CDR3 is CASSSPYPGLENTGELFF. CDR3 coding DNA: TGTGCCAGCAGTTCGCCCTACCCGGGACTGGAAAACACCGGGGAGCTGTTTTTT.

In its sample, this clone was seen once. This chain uses TRBV4-1 with TRBJ2-5; the D gene is possibly TRBD2 (6 bases). Germline CDR1 reads MGHRA; CDR2 reads YSYEKL. The CDR3 has 17 residues. V was trimmed by 2 bases and J by 1 base, leaving 17 bases between them. The CDR3 here is CASSQSRAGLAQETQYF. CDR3 nucleotide sequence: TGCGCCAGCAGCCAATCCCGGGCGGGGCTAGCCCAAGAGACCCAGTACTTC.

To note about this clone: The sample has other DNA sequences that encode this CDR3 too. The chain carries TRBV19 and TRBJ1-1; 10 nucleotides line up with TRBD1. The CDR3 has 15 amino acids. Trimming cost V 5 bases and J 1 base; bases outside gene matches: 4. CDR1 and CDR2 (germline): LNHDA, SQIVND (reference sequence). The CDR3 protein is CASSPRTGGNTEAFF. Written as DNA, the CDR3 is TGTGCCAGTAGTCCCCGGACAGGGGGGAACACTGAAGCTTTCTTT.

The gene calls are TRBV3-1 (or the pseudogene TRBV3-2) and TRBJ2-7; 10 nucleotides align to TRBD2. From germline, CDR1 is LGHDT and CDR2 YNNKEL (reference sequence). The CDR3 covers 14 residues. V shed 4 bases and J 2 bases; nucleotides not matched to a gene: 2. The CDR3 DNA reads TGTGCCAGCAGCCCTAGCGGGGGAACCTACGAGCAGTACTTC. Encoded protein: CASSPSGGTYEQYF.

The V gene is TRBV27, the J gene TRBJ2-7, with D perhaps matching TRBD1 (6 bases). The germline V gene encodes CDR1 MNHEY and CDR2 SMNVEV (reference sequence). The germline V and J ends were trimmed by 5 bases and 5 bases, with 10 bases remaining between them. The CDR3 consists of 12 residues. The CDR3 coding sequence is TGTGCCAGCAGTACCCCAGGGGACGAGCAGTACTTC. As protein: CASSTPGDEQYF.